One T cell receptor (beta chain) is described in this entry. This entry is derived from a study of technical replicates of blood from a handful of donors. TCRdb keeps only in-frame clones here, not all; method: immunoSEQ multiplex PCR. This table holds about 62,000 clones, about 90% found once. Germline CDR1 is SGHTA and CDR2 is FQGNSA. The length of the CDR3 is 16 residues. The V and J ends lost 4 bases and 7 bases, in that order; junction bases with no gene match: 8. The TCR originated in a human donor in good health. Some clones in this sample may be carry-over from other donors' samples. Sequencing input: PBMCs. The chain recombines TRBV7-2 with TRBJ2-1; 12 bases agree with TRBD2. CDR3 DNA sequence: TGTGCCAGCAGCTCTCGACTAGCGGGGGCCCGGAATGAGCAGTTCTTC. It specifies CASSSRLAGARNEQFF.